The entry that follows covers one TCR beta chain sequence. The target antigen is unknown. Participants had chemo-refractory metastatic non-small-cell lung cancer and were treated with focal radiation plus ipilimumab CTLA-4 blockade. With 1 base removed from V and 9 bases from J, the gap between germline ends came to 3 bases. Germline loops: CDR1 LNHNV, CDR2 YYDKDF (reference sequence). This CDR3 contains 11 residues. This specimen belongs to a study of radiotherapy plus CTLA-4 blockade in lung cancer. The study, taken as a whole, reports: In blood, TCR clones derived from the tumor expanded after radiotherapy plus ipilimumab.

The table came from immunoSEQ multiplex PCR; TCRdb's copy has only in-frame clones and leaves some out. The table records 65,000 to 95,000 clones, around 90% of them present only once. This receptor was obtained from a human donor with non-small cell lung cancer who had stable disease on radiotherapy plus ipilimumab. The material sequenced was peripheral blood, taken from a patient treated with radiotherapy plus ipilimumab. The rearrangement links TRBV15 to TRBJ2-2, with D unresolved. The CDR3 region has the DNA TGTGCCACCAGCAGAGTGTGGGAGCTGTTTTTT. Translated, it gives CATSRVWELFF.